Below are 26 T cell receptor beta chains sequenced from a single sample in a study of CD8+ T cells in alopecia areata. The treatment: oral pan-JAK inhibitor, 5-10 mg twice daily. Extraction of RNA preceded its reverse transcription into cDNA, which served as the sequencing template. TCRdb keeps only in-frame clones here, not all; method: immunoSEQ multiplex PCR. The repertoire holds 150,000 to 200,000 clones, with roughly 70% as singletons. The input for sequencing was CD4+ T cells sorted from blood, taken between weeks 49 and 50, from a patient treated with tofacitinib. These receptors were obtained from a human donor with alopecia areata.

The rearrangement links TRBV6-5 to TRBJ2-7; TRBD2 agrees at 7 bases. The CDR3 extends over 12 amino acids. Trimming at V came to 5 bases and at J to 4 bases, leaving 2 bases not matched to a gene. Germline V CDR1 and CDR2: MNHEY, SVGAGI. The CDR3 region has the DNA TGTGCCAGCAGTACCGGGGGGTACGAGCAGTACTTC. This gives the protein CASSTGGYEQYF.

The chain employs TRBV27 and TRBJ1-2, with D possibly matching TRBD1 (5 bases). The CDR3 totals 13 residues. The germline V gene encodes CDR1 MNHEY and CDR2 SMNVEV (reference sequence). The germline V and J ends were trimmed by 5 bases and 5 bases, with 12 bases remaining between them. CDR3 loop: CASSPSGGYGYTF. Written as DNA, the CDR3 is TGTGCCAGCAGTCCATCGGGGGGATATGGCTACACCTTC.

CDR3 protein: CSALSGGAGEQFF. Written as DNA, the CDR3 is TGCAGCGCCCTTAGCGGGGGGGCGGGTGAGCAGTTCTTC. The chain uses TRBV29-1 and TRBJ2-1; 11 bases line up with TRBD2. V shed 7 bases, J shed 9 bases, and the junction held 8 bases outside the gene matches. The CDR3 extends over 13 amino acids. Germline CDR1 SQVTM, CDR2 ANQGSEA.

The genes are TRBV30 and TRBJ2-1, with TRBD2 matching 9 bases. V shed 4 bases, J shed 4 bases, and the junction held 8 bases outside the gene matches. The CDR3 contains 15 residues. From germline, CDR1 is GTSNPN and CDR2 SVGIG (reference sequence). The CDR3 DNA is TGTGCCTGGATCTCAGGGCTAGCGGGGTACAATGAGCAGTTCTTC. Translation gives CAWISGLAGYNEQFF.

The chain recombines TRBV4-1 with TRBJ2-7; no clear D. Germline assignment: CDR1 MGHRA and CDR2 YSYEKL. The CDR3 runs to 15 residues. Trimming removed 1 base from V and 9 bases from J, with 19 bases in between. CDR3 nucleotide sequence: TGCGCCAGCAGCCAAGTTTTGGACCCCCGGCAGTCGCAGTACTTC. Protein product: CASSQVLDPRQSQYF.

The V call is TRBV6-5, the J call TRBJ2-3; D not certain. The CDR3 consists of 12 residues. Germline CDR1 MNHEY, CDR2 SVGAGI. With 1 base removed from V and 6 bases from J, the gap between germline ends came to 5 bases. CDR3 in DNA: TGTGCCAGCAGTTACTTTAGCGATACGCAGTATTTT. Translating gives CASSYFSDTQYF.

As DNA, the CDR3 is TGTGCCAGCAGTTATACCGGGACAGGGCTCAATGAGCAGTTCTTC. Translation: CASSYTGTGLNEQFF. The V gene is TRBV6-9, the J gene TRBJ2-1; 9 bases match TRBD1. The CDR3 sequence is 15 residues long. Trimming took 2 bases from V and 6 from J; bases not matched to a gene: 5. CDR1 and CDR2 from the germline V gene are MNHGY and SVAAGI.

This chain links TRBV5-1 with TRBJ2-3; D gene ambiguous. Per germline, CDR1 SGHRS and CDR2 YFSETQ. Trimming took off 0 bases at V and 1 base at J, with 6 bases between the two ends. The CDR3 has 14 residues. In nucleotides, the CDR3 is TGCGCCAGCAGCTTGGAGACGGGCACAGATACGCAGTATTTT. It codes for CASSLETGTDTQYF.

The CDR3 loop reads CASSQDHAPGWNTEAFF. The CDR3 nucleotides read TGTGCCAGCAGCCAAGACCACGCCCCGGGTTGGAACACTGAAGCTTTCTTT. V is TRBV14 and J is TRBJ1-1, with D hard to call. CDR1 and CDR2 (germline): SGHDN, FVKESK. The CDR3 contains 17 residues. V was pared by 0 bases and J by 1 base, with 15 bases between. The entire variable domain, with the rest obtained from reference TRBV14 and TRBJ1-1, is as follows: EAGVTQFPSHSVIEKGQTVTLRCDPISGHDNLYWYRRVMGKEIKFLLHFVKESKQDESGMPNNRFLAERTGGTYSTLKVQPAELEDSGVYFCASSQDHAPGWNTEAFFGQGTRLTVV.

The CDR3 nucleotides are TGTGCCAGCAGTGAAAACTATGGCTACACCTTC. It specifies CASSENYGYTF. The chain couples TRBV2 to TRBJ1-2; D call uncertain. CDR1 SNHLY and CDR2 FYNNEI come from the germline V gene. Trimming stripped 2 bases from V and 2 bases from J, with 0 bases between. There are 11 residues in the CDR3.

A note on this clone: In the same sample, other DNA sequences code for this CDR3. The rearrangement joins TRBV30 to TRBJ1-1; D remains unclear. This CDR3 comprises 13 residues. Deletions cut 2 bases from V and 3 bases from J, with 10 bases between. Germline CDR1 reads GTSNPN; CDR2 reads SVGIG (reference sequence). CDR3 nucleotide sequence: TGTGCCTGGAGTAGAGGCCTCGACACTGAAGCTTTCTTT. Encoded protein: CAWSRGLDTEAFF.

The chain has TRBV29-1 and TRBJ1-2; tentative D call: TRBD1 (5 bases). Germline V gene lookup returns CDR1 SQVTM and CDR2 ANQGSEA. The CDR3 covers 11 residues. V lost 3 bases to trimming and J lost 7 bases, with 9 bases between them. CDR3 loop: CSVDVGGGYTF. In DNA, the CDR3 is TGCAGCGTTGATGTCGGGGGTGGCTACACCTTC. The variable domain in full, with the rest retrieved from reference TRBV29-1 and TRBJ1-2, is SAVISQKPSRDICQRGTSLTIQCQVDSQVTMMFWYRQQPGQSLTLIATANQGSEATYESGFVIDKFPISRPNLTFSTLTVSNMSPEDSSIYLCSVDVGGGYTFGSGTRLTVV.

This clone was seen only a few times. This chain connects TRBV7-8 to TRBJ1-5, with D hard to call. This CDR3 has 17 amino acids. Germline loops: CDR1 SGHVS, CDR2 FQNEAQ. V lost 1 base and J lost 0, with 13 bases in between. The CDR3 DNA is TGTGCCAGCAGCTTAGGCTGGGGAGAGATTAGCAATCAGCCCCAGCATTTT. This gives the protein CASSLGWGEISNQPQHF.

This clone was detected a few times. This chain links TRBV29-1 with TRBJ1-2, with TRBD1 identical over 9 bases. Per the germline V gene, CDR1 is SQVTM and CDR2 is ANQGSEA. The CDR3 is made up of 12 amino acids. With V trimmed by 4 bases and J by 5 bases, 2 bases remained unmatched. The CDR3 DNA reads as TGCAGCGTTGTCGGACAGGGGTATGGCTACACCTTC. Protein sequence: CSVVGQGYGYTF.

The gene calls are TRBV15 and TRBJ2-1, with D possibly being TRBD1 (6 bases). Trimming cost V 0 bases and J 7 bases, with 13 bases left between them. This CDR3 has 15 amino acids. The V gene's germline CDR1 is LNHNV and CDR2 YYDKDF (reference sequence). CDR3 DNA: TGTGCCACCAGCAGAGACAGGGGCAAGGGTAATGAGCAGTTCTTC. It encodes CATSRDRGKGNEQFF.

The rearrangement joins TRBV29-1 to TRBJ1-5; 9 bases are shared with TRBD1. Trimming took 7 bases from V and 3 from J; bases not matched to a gene: 4. This CDR3 is 13 amino acids long. Germline CDR1 reads SQVTM; CDR2 reads ANQGSEA. The CDR3 sequence: CSAGQGNNQPQHF. In DNA, the CDR3 is TGCAGCGCTGGACAGGGGAACAATCAGCCCCAGCATTTT.

This clone has more than one count but fewer than ten. The chain has TRBV7-8 and TRBJ1-2; D is unresolved. Germline V gene data show CDR1 as SGHVS and CDR2 as FQNEAQ. V dropped 0 bases and J dropped 5 bases, with 10 bases sitting between them. The CDR3 is made up of 14 amino acids. CDR3 in DNA: TGTGCCAGCAGCTTAGCCGGGAGTCGTTATGGCTACACCTTC. It encodes CASSLAGSRYGYTF. Full variable domain (rest looked up from reference TRBV7-8 and TRBJ1-2): GAGVSQSPRYKVAKRGQDVALRCDPISGHVSLFWYQQALGQGPEFLTYFQNEAQLDKSGLPSDRFFAERPEGSVSTLKIQRTQQEDSAVYLCASSLAGSRYGYTFGSGTRLTVV.

In this sample, this clone turned up a few times. This sequence joins TRBV28 and TRBJ1-2; possible D gene TRBD1, 6 bases. V lost 4 bases and J lost 7, with 13 bases in between. The CDR3 covers 13 residues. The V gene's germline CDR1 is MDHEN and CDR2 SYDVKM. The CDR3 nucleotides are TGTGCCAGCAGTTCTGCACAGGGCGGTGGCTACACCTTC. Its translation is CASSSAQGGGYTF.

This chain uses TRBV7-9 with TRBJ2-7; possible D gene TRBD1, 6 bases. CDR1 is SEHNR, CDR2 FQNEAQ, per germline (reference sequence). Trimming left V 1 base short and J 2 bases short, with 12 bases between. The length of the CDR3 is 15 residues. CDR3 DNA: TGTGCCAGCAGCTTAGGGCAGGGGCCCGCCTACGAGCAGTACTTC. Encoded protein: CASSLGQGPAYEQYF.

This clone turned up a few times. The chain joins TRBV7-3 to TRBJ2-7; D is unresolved. V was shortened by 5 bases and J by 0 bases, with 11 bases between the two germline ends. Germline CDR1 SGHTA, CDR2 FQGTGA. The CDR3 runs to 14 residues. CDR3 in amino acids: CASSPRPNSYEQYF. The CDR3 DNA follows: TGTGCCAGCAGCCCCAGACCTAACTCCTACGAGCAGTACTTC.

The chain links TRBV7-9 to TRBJ1-2; D is unclear. Germline assignment: CDR1 SEHNR and CDR2 FQNEAQ (reference sequence). V was shortened by 1 base and J by 6 bases, with 6 bases between the two germline ends. The CDR3 loop spans 12 amino acids. Written as DNA, the CDR3 is TGTGCCAGCAGCTTAGTAGAACATGGCTACACCTTC. Translated, it gives CASSLVEHGYTF.

The table lists this clone with a count of one. The chain couples TRBV7-2 to TRBJ1-1; D not resolved. V was cut by 5 bases and J by 7 bases, with 8 bases left in between. The germline V gene encodes CDR1 SGHTA and CDR2 FQGNSA. CDR3 length: 11 amino acids. The CDR3 DNA is TGTGCCAGCAGCGACCGGGGTGAAGCTTTCTTT. Protein: CASSDRGEAFF.

The chain links TRBV5-1 to TRBJ1-5; unclear D gene. The CDR3 runs 15 residues. From germline, CDR1 is SGHRS and CDR2 YFSETQ. Between the trimmed V and J ends, which lost 0 bases and 2 bases, there was a span of 9 bases. The CDR3 loop reads CASSLAGRGNQPQHF. CDR3 sequence (DNA): TGCGCCAGCAGCTTGGCCGGAAGGGGCAATCAGCCCCAGCATTTT.

The table lists this clone with a few counts. The rearrangement joins TRBV29-1 to TRBJ2-1; D is ambiguous. CDR3 size: 8 residues. Germline CDR1 SQVTM, CDR2 ANQGSEA. Trimming removed 3 bases from V and 9 bases from J, with 0 bases in between. CDR3 amino acids: CSVDEQFF. The DNA for the CDR3 is TGCAGCGTTGATGAGCAGTTCTTC.

The rearrangement links TRBV29-1 to TRBJ2-3; D tentatively fits TRBD1 or TRBD2 (6 bases each). Germline V CDR1 and CDR2: SQVTM, ANQGSEA. V was clipped by 7 bases and J by 4 bases, with 12 bases between them. The CDR3 consists of 12 residues. CDR3 sequence reads: CSADRGADTQYF. CDR3 DNA sequence: TGCAGCGCAGATAGGGGGGCAGATACGCAGTATTTT.

This clone came up a few times. The J gene is TRBJ2-2, the V gene TRBV29-1; no reliable D call. The CDR3 spans 13 residues. Trimming stripped 6 bases from V and 1 base from J, with 9 bases between. The V gene's germline CDR1 is SQVTM and CDR2 ANQGSEA. CDR3 residues: CSVSRRNTGELFF. Here the CDR3 DNA reads TGCAGCGTATCGCGGCGGAACACCGGGGAGCTGTTTTTT.